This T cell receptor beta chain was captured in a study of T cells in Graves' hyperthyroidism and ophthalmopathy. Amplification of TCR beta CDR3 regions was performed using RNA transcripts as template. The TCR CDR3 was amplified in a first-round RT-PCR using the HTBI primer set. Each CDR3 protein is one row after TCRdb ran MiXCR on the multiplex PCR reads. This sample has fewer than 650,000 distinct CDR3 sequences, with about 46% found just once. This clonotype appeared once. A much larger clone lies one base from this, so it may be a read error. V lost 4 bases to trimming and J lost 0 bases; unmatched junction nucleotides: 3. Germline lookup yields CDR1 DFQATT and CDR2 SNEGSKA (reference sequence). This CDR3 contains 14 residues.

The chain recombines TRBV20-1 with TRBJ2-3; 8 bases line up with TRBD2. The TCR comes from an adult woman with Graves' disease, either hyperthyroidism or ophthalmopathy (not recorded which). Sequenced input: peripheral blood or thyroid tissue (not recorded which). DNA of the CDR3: TGCAGTGCTACTACTAGCGGAAGCACAGATACGCAGTATTTT. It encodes CSATTSGSTDTQYF.